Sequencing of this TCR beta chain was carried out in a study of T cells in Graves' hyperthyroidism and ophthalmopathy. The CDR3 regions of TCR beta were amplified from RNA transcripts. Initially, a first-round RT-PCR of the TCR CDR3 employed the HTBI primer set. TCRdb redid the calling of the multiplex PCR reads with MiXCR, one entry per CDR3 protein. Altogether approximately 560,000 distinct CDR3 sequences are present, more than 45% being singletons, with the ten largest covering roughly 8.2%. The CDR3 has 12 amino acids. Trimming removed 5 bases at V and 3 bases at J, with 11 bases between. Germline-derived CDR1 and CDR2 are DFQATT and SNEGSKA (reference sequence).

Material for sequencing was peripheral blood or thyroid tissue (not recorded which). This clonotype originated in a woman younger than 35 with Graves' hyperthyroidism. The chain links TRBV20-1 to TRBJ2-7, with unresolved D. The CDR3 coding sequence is TGCAGTGCTGATAAGTCTGGCTACGAGCAGTACTTC. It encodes CSADKSGYEQYF.